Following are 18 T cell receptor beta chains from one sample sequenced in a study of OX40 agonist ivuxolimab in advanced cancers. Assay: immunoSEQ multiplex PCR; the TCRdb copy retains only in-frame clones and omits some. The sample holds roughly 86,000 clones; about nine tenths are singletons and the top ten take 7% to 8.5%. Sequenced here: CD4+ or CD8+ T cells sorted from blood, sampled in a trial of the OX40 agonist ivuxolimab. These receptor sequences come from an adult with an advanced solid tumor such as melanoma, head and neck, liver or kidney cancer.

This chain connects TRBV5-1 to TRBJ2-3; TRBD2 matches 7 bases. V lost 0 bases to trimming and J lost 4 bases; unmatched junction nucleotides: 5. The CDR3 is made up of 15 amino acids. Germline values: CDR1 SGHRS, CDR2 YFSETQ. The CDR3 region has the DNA TGCGCCAGCAGCTTGGCCTCTGGGGGGGCAGATACGCAGTATTTT. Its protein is CASSLASGGADTQYF. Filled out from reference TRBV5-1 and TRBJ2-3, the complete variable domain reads KAGVTQTPRYLIKTRGQQVTLSCSPISGHRSVSWYQQTPGQGLQFLFEYFSETQRNKGNFPGRFSGRQFSNSRSEMNVSTLELGDSALYLCASSLASGGADTQYFGPGTRLTVL.

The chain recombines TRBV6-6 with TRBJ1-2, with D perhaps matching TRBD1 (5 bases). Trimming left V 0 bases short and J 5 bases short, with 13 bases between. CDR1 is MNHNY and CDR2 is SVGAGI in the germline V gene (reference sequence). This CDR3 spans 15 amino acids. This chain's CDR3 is CASSYSTDSRYGYTF. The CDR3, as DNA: TGTGCCAGCAGTTACTCGACAGACTCTCGGTATGGCTACACCTTC.

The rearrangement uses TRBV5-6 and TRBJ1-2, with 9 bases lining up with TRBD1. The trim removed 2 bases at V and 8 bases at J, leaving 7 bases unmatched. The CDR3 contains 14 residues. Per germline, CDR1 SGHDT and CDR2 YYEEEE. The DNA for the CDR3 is TGTGCCAGCAGCTTAGGGACAGGGTCACGAGGCTACACCTTC. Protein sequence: CASSLGTGSRGYTF.

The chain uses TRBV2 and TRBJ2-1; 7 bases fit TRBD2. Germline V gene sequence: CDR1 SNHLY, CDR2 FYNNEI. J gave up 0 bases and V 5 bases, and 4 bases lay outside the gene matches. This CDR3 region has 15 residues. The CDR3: CASSTSDGSYNEQFF. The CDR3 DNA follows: TGTGCCAGCAGTACTAGCGACGGCTCCTACAATGAGCAGTTCTTC.

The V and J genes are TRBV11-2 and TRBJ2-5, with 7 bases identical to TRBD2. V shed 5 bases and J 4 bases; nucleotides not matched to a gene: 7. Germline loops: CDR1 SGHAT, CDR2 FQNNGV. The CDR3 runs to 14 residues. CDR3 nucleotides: TGTGCCAGCAGCCGACGGGCGGGAGCAGAGACCCAGTACTTC. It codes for CASSRRAGAETQYF.

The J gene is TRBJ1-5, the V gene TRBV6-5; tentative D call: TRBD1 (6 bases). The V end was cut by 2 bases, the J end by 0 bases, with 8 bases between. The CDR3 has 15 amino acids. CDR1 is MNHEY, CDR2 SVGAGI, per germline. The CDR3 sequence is CASSYRQDSNQPQHF. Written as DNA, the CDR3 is TGTGCCAGCAGTTACAGACAGGATAGCAATCAGCCCCAGCATTTT.

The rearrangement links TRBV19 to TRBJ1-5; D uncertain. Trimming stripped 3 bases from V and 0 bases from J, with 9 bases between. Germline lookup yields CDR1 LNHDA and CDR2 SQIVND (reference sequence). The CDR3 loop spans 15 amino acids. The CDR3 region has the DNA TGTGCCAGTAGTATCTGGGTTGATAGCAATCAGCCCCAGCATTTT. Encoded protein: CASSIWVDSNQPQHF.

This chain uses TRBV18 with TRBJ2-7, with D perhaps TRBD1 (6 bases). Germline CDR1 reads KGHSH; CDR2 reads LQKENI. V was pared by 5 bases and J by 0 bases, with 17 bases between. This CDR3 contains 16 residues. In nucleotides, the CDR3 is TGTGCCAGCTCATCCGTACAGGGTTCAAGCTCCTACGAGCAGTACTTC. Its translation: CASSSVQGSSSYEQYF.

The CDR3 DNA is TGTGCCAGCAGCTTAGGCCCAGGGGCCAACGAGCAGTACTTC. Protein: CASSLGPGANEQYF. The chain has TRBV11-2 and TRBJ2-7; possibly TRBD1 for D (6 bases). CDR3 length: 14 residues. Trimming took off 1 base at V and 5 bases at J, with 12 bases between the two ends. Looked up from germline, CDR1 is SGHAT and CDR2 is FQNNGV.

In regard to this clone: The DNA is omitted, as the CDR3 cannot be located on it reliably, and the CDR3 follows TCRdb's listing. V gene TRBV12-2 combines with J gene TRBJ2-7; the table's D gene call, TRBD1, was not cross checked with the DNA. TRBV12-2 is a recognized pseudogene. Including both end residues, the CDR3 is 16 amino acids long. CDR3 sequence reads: CASRPSWGRGSYEQYF.

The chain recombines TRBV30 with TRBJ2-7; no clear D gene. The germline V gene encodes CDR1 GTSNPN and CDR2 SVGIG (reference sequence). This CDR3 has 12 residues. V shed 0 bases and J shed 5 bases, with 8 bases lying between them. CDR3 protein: CAWSVDLNEQYF. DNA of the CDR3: TGTGCCTGGAGTGTAGATCTCAACGAGCAGTACTTC.

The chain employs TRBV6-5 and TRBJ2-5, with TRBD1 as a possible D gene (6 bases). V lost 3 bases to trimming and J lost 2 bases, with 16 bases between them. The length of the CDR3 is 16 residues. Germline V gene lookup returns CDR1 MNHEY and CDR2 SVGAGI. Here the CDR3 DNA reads TGTGCCAGCAGTTATCTCGGACAGAACGAGCAAGAGACCCAGTACTTC. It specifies CASSYLGQNEQETQYF.

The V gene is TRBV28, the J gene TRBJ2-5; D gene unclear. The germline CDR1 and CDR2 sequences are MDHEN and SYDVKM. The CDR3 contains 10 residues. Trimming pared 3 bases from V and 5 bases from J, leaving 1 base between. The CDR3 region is CASSFETQYF. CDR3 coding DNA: TGTGCCAGCAGTTTTGAGACCCAGTACTTC.

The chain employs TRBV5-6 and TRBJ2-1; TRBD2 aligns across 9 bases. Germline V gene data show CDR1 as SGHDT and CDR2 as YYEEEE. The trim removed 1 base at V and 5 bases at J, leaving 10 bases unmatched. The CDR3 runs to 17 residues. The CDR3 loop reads CASSLMGLAGRNNEQFF. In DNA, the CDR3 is TGTGCCAGCAGCTTGATGGGGCTAGCGGGGAGGAACAATGAGCAGTTCTTC. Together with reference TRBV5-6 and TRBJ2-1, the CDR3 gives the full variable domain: DAGVTQSPTHLIKTRGQQVTLRCSPKSGHDTVSWYQQALGQGPQFIFQYYEEEERQRGNFPDRFSGHQFPNYSSELNVNALLLGDSALYLCASSLMGLAGRNNEQFFGPGTRLTVL.

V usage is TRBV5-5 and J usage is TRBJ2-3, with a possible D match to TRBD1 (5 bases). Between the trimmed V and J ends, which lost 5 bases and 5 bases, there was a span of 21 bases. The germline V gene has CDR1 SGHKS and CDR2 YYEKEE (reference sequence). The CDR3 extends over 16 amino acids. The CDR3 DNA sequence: TGTGCCAGCAGTCATAAATTCTGGATAGACAGAGATACGCAGTATTTT. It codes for CASSHKFWIDRDTQYF.

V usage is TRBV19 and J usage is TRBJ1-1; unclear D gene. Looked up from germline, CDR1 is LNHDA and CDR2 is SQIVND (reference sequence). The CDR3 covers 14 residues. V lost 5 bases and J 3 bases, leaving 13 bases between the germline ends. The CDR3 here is CASSDDGEYTEAFF. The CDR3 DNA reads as TGTGCCAGTAGTGACGACGGAGAGTACACTGAAGCTTTCTTT.

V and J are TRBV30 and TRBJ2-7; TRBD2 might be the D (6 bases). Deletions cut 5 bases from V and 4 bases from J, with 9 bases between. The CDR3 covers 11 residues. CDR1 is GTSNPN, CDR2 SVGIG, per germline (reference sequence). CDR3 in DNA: TGTGCCTGGGGGCGGGAATACGAGCAGTACTTC. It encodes CAWGREYEQYF.

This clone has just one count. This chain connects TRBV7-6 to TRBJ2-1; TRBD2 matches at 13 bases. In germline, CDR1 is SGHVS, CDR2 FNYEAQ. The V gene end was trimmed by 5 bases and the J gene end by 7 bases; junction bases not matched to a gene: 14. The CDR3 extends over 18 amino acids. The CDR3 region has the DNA TGTGCCAGCAGCCTACGGACTAGCGGGAGCGTTCGGGCGAATGAGCAGTTCTTC. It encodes CASSLRTSGSVRANEQFF.